The clone carrying this TCR beta chain showed up just a few times. The antigen is unknown. These data belong to a study of CD8 T cells in ankylosing spondylitis. Findings of the study overall: Clones tied to disease were said to be significantly enriched in matched ankylosing spondylitis synovial fluid.

Making the TCR beta libraries involved quantitative 5'-RACE with molecular barcodes. TCRdb passed the 5' RACE reads through MiXCR, listing each CDR3 protein once. The data show around 120,000 distinct CDR3 sequences, around 24% seen once. The length of the CDR3 is 15 residues. CDR1 and CDR2 from the germline V gene are SGHRS and YFSETQ. The V gene lost 4 bases and the J gene lost 3 bases, with 17 bases spanning the gap. Sequencing input: synovial fluid, either unsorted or a sorted T cell fraction (not recorded which). The rearrangement uses TRBV5-1 and TRBJ2-7; the D is unclear. The origin of this receptor is a male donor with ankylosing spondylitis. The chain's CDR3 is CASSPEEDLFYEQYF. The CDR3 nucleotides are TGCGCCAGCAGCCCCGAAGAGGATCTCTTCTACGAGCAGTACTTC.